The 25 T cell receptor beta chains given below trace back to one sample, sequenced in a study of identifying expanded T cells in peripheral blood. Produced via immunoSEQ multiplex PCR; TCRdb's table is partial and in-frame only. The data contain approximately 97,000 clones, 88% of them singletons. The sample comprised blood. The receptor source for this set is a person aged 18 to 75 in good health.

The gene calls are TRBV25-1 and TRBJ2-2, with 11 positions matching TRBD2. The CDR3 spans 18 residues. The V segment lost 1 base and the J segment 6 bases; nucleotides outside the gene matches: 10. Germline CDR1 is MGHDK and CDR2 is SYGVNS. This CDR3 reads CASSEFGSGRAAAGELFF. CDR3 sequence (DNA): TGTGCCAGCAGTGAATTTGGTAGCGGGAGGGCCGCCGCCGGGGAGCTGTTTTTT. Complete variable domain (other parts from reference TRBV25-1 and TRBJ2-2): EADIYQTPRYLVIGTGKKITLECSQTMGHDKMYWYQQDPGMELHLIHYSYGVNSTEKGDLSSESTVSRIRTEHFPLTLESARPSHTSQYLCASSEFGSGRAAAGELFFGEGSRLTVL.

The DNA of the CDR3 is TGTGCCAGCAGCCAAGAATGGGGACAGCCGAATTCACCCCTCCACTTT. It encodes CASSQEWGQPNSPLHF. The chain is built from TRBV4-2 and TRBJ1-6, with 7 bases matching TRBD1. Per the germline V gene, CDR1 is LGHNA and CDR2 is YNFKEQ. Germline trimming cut 0 bases from V and 7 bases from J; bases unmatched to any gene: 6. The CDR3 loop spans 16 amino acids.

In nucleotides, the CDR3 is TGTGCCAGCAGCCAAGATTCGGGACTAGCGGGAGACCCTGAGCAGTTCTTC. It codes for CASSQDSGLAGDPEQFF. The chain joins TRBV4-2 to TRBJ2-1; 14 positions agree with TRBD2. With V trimmed by 0 bases and J by 9 bases, 7 bases remained unmatched. This CDR3 spans 17 amino acids. Germline CDR1 LGHNA, CDR2 YNFKEQ.

The genes are TRBV7-2 and TRBJ1-3, with D possibly TRBD1 on 5 matching bases. CDR3 size: 17 residues. Trimming took 2 bases from V and 0 from J, leaving 14 bases between them. Germline V gene sequence: CDR1 SGHTA, CDR2 FQGNSA. The CDR3 DNA reads TGTGCCAGCAGCTTATTGGAACAGGCCAACTCTGGAAACACCATATATTTT. This codes for CASSLLEQANSGNTIYF.

This rearrangement joins TRBV5-4 to TRBJ2-7; TRBD2 might be the D (5 bases). Germline V CDR1 and CDR2: SGHNT, YYREEE (reference sequence). Deletions cut 0 bases from V and 1 base from J, with 11 bases between. This CDR3 comprises 15 residues. The CDR3 DNA follows: TGTGCCAGCAGCTTGGATAGCGCGACTTCCTACGAGCAGTACTTC. Protein product: CASSLDSATSYEQYF.

The chain combines TRBV5-1 with TRBJ2-3; D is possibly TRBD1 (6 bases). The CDR3 loop spans 14 amino acids. CDR1 is SGHRS and CDR2 is YFSETQ in the germline V gene. V was shortened by 6 bases and J by 2 bases, with 13 bases between the two germline ends. DNA of the CDR3: TGCGCCAGCACGGCCGGGACAACCACAGATACGCAGTATTTT. Its translation is CASTAGTTTDTQYF.

The gene calls are TRBV7-9 and TRBJ2-3, with D unclear. This CDR3 has 15 amino acids. V lost 3 bases, J lost 5 bases, and 15 bases lay in between. Germline CDR1 is SEHNR and CDR2 is FQNEAQ (reference sequence). The CDR3 nucleotides read TGTGCCAGCAGCTTCTCTCGGGCAGGTGGAGATACGCAGTATTTT. Translation gives CASSFSRAGGDTQYF. The whole variable domain, remainder taken from reference TRBV7-9 and TRBJ2-3, is DTGVSQNPRHKITKRGQNVTFRCDPISEHNRLYWYRQTLGQGPEFLTYFQNEAQLEKSRLLSDRFSAERPKGSFSTLEIQRTEQGDSAMYLCASSFSRAGGDTQYFGPGTRLTVL.

V gene TRBV2 combines with J gene TRBJ2-5, with 10 bases that match TRBD1. This CDR3 has 15 residues. Germline-derived CDR1 and CDR2 are SNHLY and FYNNEI. The V gene end was trimmed by 7 bases and the J gene end by 9 bases; junction bases not matched to a gene: 14. CDR3 in amino acids: CASTAEGDRGFPQYF. As DNA, the CDR3 is TGTGCCAGCACAGCAGAGGGGGACAGGGGATTCCCCCAGTACTTC.

The gene calls are TRBV7-2 and TRBJ1-4; 8 nucleotides line up with TRBD1. The V and J ends lost 5 bases and 8 bases, in that order; junction bases with no gene match: 10. The CDR3 is 15 residues long. Germline CDR1 and CDR2: SGHTA and FQGNSA. CDR3 bases: TGTGCCAGCAGCGGGCGGACAGGGCTAGGCGAAAAACTGTTTTTT. Its protein is CASSGRTGLGEKLFF.

V is TRBV30 and J is TRBJ1-6; D not resolved. CDR1 and CDR2 from the germline V gene are GTSNPN and SVGIG (reference sequence). Trimming removed 0 bases from V and 8 bases from J, with 5 bases in between. This CDR3 spans 12 amino acids. The CDR3: CAWSVLDSPLHF. The CDR3 DNA sequence: TGTGCCTGGAGTGTACTGGATTCACCCCTCCACTTT.

This rearrangement joins TRBV19 to TRBJ2-1, with a possible D match to TRBD1 (6 bases). Germline CDR1 and CDR2: LNHDA and SQIVND (reference sequence). Trimming took off 5 bases at V and 8 bases at J, with 19 bases between the two ends. The CDR3 totals 15 residues. The CDR3 sequence: CASSGNRARGYEQFF. The CDR3 coding sequence is TGTGCCAGTAGTGGCAACAGGGCCCGGGGCTATGAGCAGTTCTTC.

A single count supports this clone. V is TRBV18 and J is TRBJ1-4, with 10 bases that match TRBD1. The CDR3 runs to 16 residues. In germline, CDR1 is KGHSH, CDR2 LQKENI. Trimming at V came to 4 bases and at J to 2 bases, leaving 4 bases not matched to a gene. DNA for the CDR3: TGTGCCAGCTCACGGTCGGGACAGGGGACTAATGAAAAACTGTTTTTT. Translated, it gives CASSRSGQGTNEKLFF. The variable domain in full, completed from reference TRBV18 and TRBJ1-4, reads NAGVMQNPRHLVRRRGQEARLRCSPMKGHSHVYWYRQLPEEGLKFMVYLQKENIIDESGMPKERFSAEFPKEGPSILRIQQVVRGDSAAYFCASSRSGQGTNEKLFFGSGTQLSVL.

This clone has only one observation. The chain is built from TRBV6-1 and TRBJ1-4; maybe TRBD1 (5 bases). The ends were cut back, 6 bases at V and 4 bases at J, with 12 bases in the middle. CDR3 length: 14 residues. Per germline, CDR1 MNHNS and CDR2 SASEGT. CDR3 in DNA: TGTGCCAGCAGGAGAGGGACCTTTAATGAAAAACTGTTTTTT. Its translation is CASRRGTFNEKLFF.

V is TRBV27 and J is TRBJ1-5; D perhaps matches TRBD1 (6 bases). This CDR3 is 15 amino acids long. The V and J ends lost 2 bases and 6 bases respectively, with 14 bases between them. Germline CDR1 MNHEY, CDR2 SMNVEV (reference sequence). The CDR3 spells CASSLVGARGQPQHF. The CDR3 DNA reads as TGTGCCAGCAGTTTAGTGGGGGCGCGTGGTCAGCCCCAGCATTTT.

The rearrangement links TRBV7-3 to TRBJ2-1; 8 nucleotides agree with TRBD1. In germline, CDR1 is SGHTA, CDR2 FQGTGA. J lost 2 bases, V lost 5 bases, and 5 bases had no gene match. CDR3 length: 15 amino acids. The CDR3 DNA sequence: TGTGCCAGCAGCATAGACAGGGGAACCTACAATGAGCAGTTCTTC. Protein: CASSIDRGTYNEQFF.

CDR3 region: CASSQEEGYLAEAFF. The CDR3 region has the DNA TGCGCCAGCAGCCAAGAGGAGGGCTATCTGGCTGAAGCTTTCTTT. This sequence joins TRBV4-3 and TRBJ1-1; D gene ambiguous. Trimming shortened V by 0 bases and J by 6 bases, and 14 bases separated the two germline ends. Per the germline V gene, CDR1 is LGHNA and CDR2 is YSLEER. The CDR3 is 15 amino acids.

The V gene is TRBV14, the J gene TRBJ2-5, with 9 bases aligning to TRBD1. Trimming took 4 bases from V and 4 from J; bases not matched to a gene: 1. The CDR3 is 13 amino acids. CDR1 is SGHDN, CDR2 FVKESK, per germline. The CDR3 nucleotides are TGTGCCAGCAGCCGACAGGGGGGAGAGACCCAGTACTTC. This translates into CASSRQGGETQYF.

The chain has TRBV7-2 and TRBJ2-2; D remains unclear. There are 13 residues in the CDR3. V shed 5 bases and J shed 4 bases, with 8 bases lying between them. The V gene's germline CDR1 is SGHTA and CDR2 FQGNSA. The CDR3 sequence: CASSHDGTGELFF. The CDR3 DNA is TGTGCCAGCAGCCATGACGGCACCGGGGAGCTGTTTTTT.

The rearrangement uses TRBV30 and TRBJ2-5; TRBD1 agrees at 7 bases. The end of the DNA is better explained by TRBJ2-7, so the J call may be wrong. This CDR3 contains 14 residues. In germline, CDR1 is GTSNPN, CDR2 SVGIG (reference sequence). The CDR3 DNA is TGTGCCTGGAGACGGGACAGTTCCTCTTACGAGCAGTACTTC. This encodes CAWRRDSSSYEQYF.

The V gene is TRBV7-9, the J gene TRBJ2-5; D could derive from TRBD1 or TRBD2 (6 bases each). CDR3 length equals 13 residues. Germline assignment: CDR1 SEHNR and CDR2 FQNEAQ (reference sequence). The V end lost 11 bases, the J end lost 2 bases, and 15 bases lay between the germline ends. This chain's CDR3 is CASGAGIQETQYF. CDR3 DNA: TGTGCCTCGGGGGCTGGGATTCAAGAGACCCAGTACTTC.

V usage is TRBV28 and J usage is TRBJ1-3; the D gene is possibly TRBD1 (6 bases). Germline values: CDR1 MDHEN, CDR2 SYDVKM. CDR3 size: 15 residues. V lost 5 bases, J lost 1 base, and 12 bases lay in between. The CDR3: CASSMGGRSGNTIYF. The CDR3 DNA is TGTGCCAGCAGTATGGGGGGCCGGTCTGGAAACACCATATATTTT.

The chain combines TRBV10-3 with TRBJ2-1, with 7 bases matching TRBD2. V lost 4 bases and J lost 7; bases outside the gene matches: 10. CDR3 length equals 15 residues. Germline CDR1 ENHRY, CDR2 SYGVKD. CDR3 sequence: CAISGGGTSVNEQFF. DNA for the CDR3: TGTGCCATCAGTGGGGGGGGTACTAGCGTGAATGAGCAGTTCTTC.

The rearrangement links TRBV27 to TRBJ1-1, with 8 bases aligning to TRBD1. After removal of 8 bases from V and 0 bases from J, the junction contained 8 bases not matched to a gene. Per germline, CDR1 MNHEY and CDR2 SMNVEV (reference sequence). The CDR3 has 15 residues. The CDR3 DNA sequence: TGTGCCAGCGACAGGGGACCCCCTATGAACACTGAAGCTTTCTTT. Protein sequence: CASDRGPPMNTEAFF.

The chain joins TRBV6-1 to TRBJ1-5; 7 bases match TRBD1. Germline CDR1 is MNHNS and CDR2 is SASEGT. CDR3 size: 14 residues. V trimming: 4 bases; J trimming: 3 bases; junction bases outside the gene matches: 3. The CDR3 bases are TGTGCCAGCAGTGGAGGGACAGACAATCAGCCCCAGCATTTT. This gives the protein CASSGGTDNQPQHF.

V and J are TRBV9 and TRBJ1-4; D gene uncertain. Germline assignment: CDR1 SGDLS and CDR2 YYNGEE. The CDR3 spans 12 residues. The V gene lost 4 bases and the J gene lost 4 bases, with 5 bases spanning the gap. CDR3 DNA sequence: TGTGCCAGCAGCTCCCTTAATGAAAAACTGTTTTTT. It codes for CASSSLNEKLFF.